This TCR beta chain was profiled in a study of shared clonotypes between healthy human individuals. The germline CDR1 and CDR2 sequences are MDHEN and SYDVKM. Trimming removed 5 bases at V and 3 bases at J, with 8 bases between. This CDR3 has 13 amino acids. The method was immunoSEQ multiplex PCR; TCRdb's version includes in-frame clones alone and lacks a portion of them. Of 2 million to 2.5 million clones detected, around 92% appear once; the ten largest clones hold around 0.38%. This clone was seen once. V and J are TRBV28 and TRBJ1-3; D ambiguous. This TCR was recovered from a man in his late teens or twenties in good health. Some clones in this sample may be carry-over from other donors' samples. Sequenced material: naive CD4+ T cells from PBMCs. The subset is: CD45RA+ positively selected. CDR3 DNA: TGTGCCAGCAGTCCGACCTATGGAAACACCATATATTTT. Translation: CASSPTYGNTIYF.